Below, 27 T cell receptor beta chains from the same sample are listed, as sequenced in a study of blood T cell repertoires in COVID-19. TCRdb's copy holds only in-frame clones and misses some; the assay was immunoSEQ multiplex PCR. The sample has 110,000 or so clones, approximately 85% seen once. The sequencing sample was made of peripheral blood. The source of these receptors is a man aged 45-65 years with acute or convalescent COVID-19.

This clone was recorded once. The chain employs TRBV7-9 and TRBJ1-1, with no clear D. Germline CDR1 SEHNR, CDR2 FQNEAQ (reference sequence). CDR3 length equals 14 residues. Trimming removed 2 bases at V and 0 bases at J, with 7 bases between. The CDR3 DNA reads TGTGCCAGCAGCTTATACAATCTGAACACTGAAGCTTTCTTT. It encodes CASSLYNLNTEAFF.

This chain links TRBV10-3 with TRBJ2-1, with 13 bases that match TRBD2. Trimming took 8 bases from V and 9 from J; bases not matched to a gene: 13. Germline-derived CDR1 and CDR2 are ENHRY and SYGVKD. CDR3 length equals 16 residues. The CDR3 DNA follows: TGTGCCATCCAGACCGGGACTAGCGGGACGGGAAGTGAGCAGTTCTTC. It specifies CAIQTGTSGTGSEQFF.

CDR3 sequence: CASTVGLAGGVDTQYF. CDR3 bases: TGTGCCAGCACCGTCGGGCTAGCGGGAGGAGTAGATACGCAGTATTTT. The chain uses TRBV7-8 and TRBJ2-3; 11 bases match TRBD2. The CDR3 runs to 16 residues. The germline gives CDR1 SGHVS, CDR2 FQNEAQ. The V and J ends lost 7 bases and 5 bases, in that order; junction bases with no gene match: 11.

V gene TRBV5-4 combines with J gene TRBJ2-3; perhaps TRBD1 as D (6 bases). The germline V and J ends were trimmed by 1 base and 7 bases, with 16 bases remaining between them. Germline V CDR1 and CDR2: SGHNT, YYREEE (reference sequence). The CDR3 loop spans 15 amino acids. Here the CDR3 DNA reads TGTGCCAGCAGCTTGACAGGGAAAGTTGCCAATACGCAGTATTTT. Translating it yields CASSLTGKVANTQYF.

The chain uses TRBV5-1 and TRBJ2-1, with no clear D. Trimming removed 4 bases from V and 1 base from J, with 6 bases in between. Germline lookup yields CDR1 SGHRS and CDR2 YFSETQ. The CDR3 is made up of 13 amino acids. The CDR3 DNA reads as TGCGCCAGCAGCACGGGTTCCTACAATGAGCAGTTCTTC. This translates into CASSTGSYNEQFF.

V is TRBV4-1 and J is TRBJ2-1; 9 bases are shared with TRBD2. Germline CDR1 MGHRA, CDR2 YSYEKL. V was clipped by 2 bases and J by 5 bases; unmatched bases: 7. CDR3 length: 16 amino acids. This CDR3 reads CASSQKERGENNEQFF. In DNA, the CDR3 is TGCGCCAGCAGCCAAAAGGAGCGGGGGGAAAACAATGAGCAGTTCTTC.

This chain connects TRBV6-5 to TRBJ1-2, with D possibly matching TRBD1 (6 bases). This CDR3 region has 14 residues. Germline CDR1 reads MNHEY; CDR2 reads SVGAGI. With 5 bases removed from V and 9 bases from J, the gap between germline ends came to 19 bases. CDR3 amino acids: CASSQRTDTLCYTF. CDR3 nucleotides: TGTGCCAGCAGTCAAAGGACAGATACGCTATGCTACACCTTC.

This chain uses TRBV6-5 with TRBJ1-2; D remains unclear. The CDR3 runs 11 residues. V lost 10 bases, J lost 8 bases, and 14 bases lay in between. Germline CDR1 MNHEY, CDR2 SVGAGI. CDR3 bases: TGTGCCACTAACGGAGATTACGGCTACACCTTC. Its protein is CATNGDYGYTF.

The chain carries TRBV18 and TRBJ2-7; 10 nucleotides align to TRBD1. Trimming took 3 bases from V and 2 from J; bases not matched to a gene: 10. The CDR3 runs 17 residues. Germline CDR1 reads KGHSH; CDR2 reads LQKENI. The CDR3 region has the DNA TGTGCCAGCTCACCCCTAAGAATCGGACAGGGGGCCTACGAGCAGTACTTC. Encoded protein: CASSPLRIGQGAYEQYF.

V and J are TRBV7-3 and TRBJ2-7, with D unclear. CDR3 length: 13 residues. V was clipped by 3 bases and J by 6 bases, with 12 bases between them. Germline V lookup: CDR1 SGHTA, CDR2 FQGTGA. CDR3 coding DNA: TGTGCCAGCAGCTTGGAGAGGTCTACCGAGCAGTACTTC. Protein sequence: CASSLERSTEQYF.

V is TRBV5-1 and J is TRBJ1-6, with D possibly TRBD1 on 6 matching bases. The V end was cut by 1 base, the J end by 7 bases, with 18 bases between. This CDR3 contains 17 residues. Per germline, CDR1 SGHRS and CDR2 YFSETQ. The CDR3 coding sequence is TGCGCCAGCAGCTTGAGCTTGGGGGCGACGGGGAATTCACCCCTCCACTTT. Protein: CASSLSLGATGNSPLHF.

In this sample, this clone turned up a few times. The gene calls are TRBV10-3 and TRBJ1-6; D unresolved. The CDR3 runs 14 residues. CDR1 and CDR2 from the germline V gene are ENHRY and SYGVKD. V lost 3 bases, J lost 0 bases, and 3 bases lay in between. The CDR3 is CAISDSSYNSPLHF. CDR3 coding DNA: TGTGCCATCAGTGACAGCTCCTATAATTCACCCCTCCACTTT.

The V call is TRBV9, the J call TRBJ1-2; no definite D call. The CDR3 runs 12 residues. Between the trimmed V and J ends, which lost 4 bases and 1 base, there was a span of 5 bases. Germline loops: CDR1 SGDLS, CDR2 YYNGEE. CDR3 nucleotides: TGTGCCAGCAGCCCCAATAACTATGGCTACACCTTC. Protein sequence: CASSPNNYGYTF.

The chain employs TRBV9 and TRBJ2-5; 8 positions match TRBD2. The CDR3 is 13 residues long. Germline loops: CDR1 SGDLS, CDR2 YYNGEE. V was clipped by 4 bases and J by 5 bases; unmatched bases: 4. CDR3 sequence reads: CASSTRTSETQYF. CDR3 nucleotides: TGTGCCAGCAGCACCCGGACTAGCGAGACCCAGTACTTC.

This clone turned up a few times. The CDR3 protein is CASRLGGATYEQYF. DNA for the CDR3: TGTGCCAGCAGACTCGGGGGGGCTACCTACGAGCAGTACTTC. The chain has TRBV11-3 and TRBJ2-7, with 8 bases matching TRBD2. The V segment lost 6 bases and the J segment 2 bases; nucleotides outside the gene matches: 6. CDR1 SGHNT and CDR2 YENEEA come from the germline V gene. This CDR3 is 14 amino acids long.

This clone has only one observation. V is TRBV25-1 and J is TRBJ2-1, with 9 bases identical to TRBD2. Germline CDR1 and CDR2: MGHDK and SYGVNS. V lost 8 bases, J lost 9 bases, and 5 bases stayed unmatched. The CDR3 totals 12 residues. CDR3 in DNA: TGTGCCAGCGGATTAGCGGGAGCTGAGCAGTTCTTC. This translates into CASGLAGAEQFF.

The rearrangement links TRBV3-1 (or the pseudogene TRBV3-2) to TRBJ2-1, with D possibly TRBD2 on 5 matching bases. Trimming took off 0 bases at V and 2 bases at J, with 11 bases between the two ends. CDR3 length: 16 residues. Germline CDR1 LGHDT, CDR2 YNNKEL (reference sequence). In DNA form, the CDR3 reads TGTGCCAGCAGCCAAGATCTCTCCGGGGCCTACAATGAGCAGTTCTTC. Protein product: CASSQDLSGAYNEQFF.

In DNA, the CDR3 is TGTGCCAGCAGCTTAGCCCCAGGGGGCGCAGGAAACATTCAGTACTTC. Residues: CASSLAPGGAGNIQYF. The J gene is TRBJ2-4, the V gene TRBV11-3, with 8 bases aligning to TRBD1. Germline lookup yields CDR1 SGHNT and CDR2 YENEEA. The length of the CDR3 is 16 residues. The ends lost 1 base at V and 6 bases at J; junction bases unmatched: 8.

This clone was seen only once. This chain uses TRBV7-3 with TRBJ2-1; weak D call: TRBD1 (6 bases). This CDR3 region has 15 residues. V lost 0 bases and J lost 5, with 11 bases in between. CDR1 is SGHTA, CDR2 FQGTGA, per germline. This CDR3 is CASSLTPQGNNEQFF. The CDR3 DNA sequence: TGTGCCAGCAGCTTAACTCCACAGGGCAACAATGAGCAGTTCTTC.

The rearrangement links TRBV27 to TRBJ2-7; D is perhaps TRBD2 (5 bases). Germline V gene lookup returns CDR1 MNHEY and CDR2 SMNVEV (reference sequence). Deletions cut 3 bases from V and 4 bases from J, with 13 bases between. This CDR3 region has 14 residues. CDR3 amino acids: CASSFRGLLYEQYF. The CDR3 nucleotides read TGTGCCAGCAGTTTTCGTGGACTTCTTTACGAGCAGTACTTC.

This clone was detected only once. This rearrangement joins TRBV21-1 to TRBJ2-7; the table's TRBD1 call for D was not verified on the DNA. TRBV21-1 is a pseudogene locus. This CDR3 region has 17 residues. The CDR3 reads CASSRRLTGIHFHEQYF. The CDR3 DNA reads as TGTGCCAGCAGCAGAAGATTAACAGGGATCCACTTCCACGAGCAGTACTTC.

The chain joins TRBV7-9 to TRBJ2-7, with D hard to call. Per germline, CDR1 SEHNR and CDR2 FQNEAQ (reference sequence). This CDR3 is built from 13 residues. V dropped 7 bases and J dropped 6 bases, with 16 bases sitting between them. CDR3: CASMPTATGEQYF. The CDR3 nucleotides read TGTGCCAGCATGCCCACCGCGACGGGCGAGCAGTACTTC.

V is TRBV11-1 and J is TRBJ2-5, with a possible D match to TRBD1 (5 bases). There are 12 residues in the CDR3. The germline gives CDR1 SGHAT, CDR2 FQDESV (reference sequence). V gave up 6 bases and J gave up 8 bases, with 13 bases separating them. The CDR3 sequence is CASRPLRDTQYF. The CDR3 DNA reads TGTGCCAGCAGACCACTCAGGGATACCCAGTACTTC.

The table lists this clone with a count of one. The chain recombines TRBV7-3 with TRBJ2-1, with D unclear. Germline V gene lookup returns CDR1 SGHTA and CDR2 FQGTGA. V gave up 4 bases and J gave up 0 bases, with 10 bases separating them. The CDR3 runs 15 residues. The CDR3 here is CASSSAASSYNEQFF. CDR3 bases: TGTGCCAGCAGCTCTGCGGCAAGCTCCTACAATGAGCAGTTCTTC.

Points on this clone: Additional DNA sequences in this sample encode the identical CDR3. This sequence joins TRBV5-1 and TRBJ1-5; 8 bases fit TRBD1. CDR3 length: 14 amino acids. J was trimmed by 4 bases and V by 0 bases; bases with no gene match: 0. Germline V gene data show CDR1 as SGHRS and CDR2 as YFSETQ. The CDR3 DNA sequence: TGCGCCAGCAGCTTGGGGGACAGGAATCAGCCCCAGCATTTT. This encodes CASSLGDRNQPQHF.

This chain links TRBV3-1 (or the pseudogene TRBV3-2) with TRBJ2-3; 12 nucleotides line up with TRBD2. The CDR3 runs 19 residues. Per the germline V gene, CDR1 is LGHDT and CDR2 is YNNKEL (reference sequence). V trimming: 4 bases; J trimming: 1 base; junction bases outside the gene matches: 12. The CDR3 sequence: CASSLAGASGGARTDTQYF. The CDR3 nucleotides are TGTGCCAGCAGCCTCGCTGGGGCTAGCGGGGGGGCCCGCACAGATACGCAGTATTTT.

V gene TRBV4-1 combines with J gene TRBJ2-5; 12 nucleotides align to TRBD2. There are 16 residues in the CDR3. From germline, CDR1 is MGHRA and CDR2 YSYEKL. V was clipped by 1 base and J by 3 bases; unmatched bases: 3. The CDR3 DNA follows: TGCGCCAGCAGCCAAGGTCTAGCGGGGGGGAAAGAGACCCAGTACTTC. Translating gives CASSQGLAGGKETQYF.